This is a list of T cell receptor beta chains from one sample in a study of T-cell reconstitution after alpha-beta-depleted transplantation in children. TCRdb passed the PCR reads through MiXCR, listing each CDR3 protein once. The sample carries about 640,000 distinct CDR3 sequences, roughly 15% recorded once. The starting material was PBMCs from the stem cell graft donor, obtained from the stem cell graft. These receptors came from a human donor who donated a stem cell graft to a child with acute myeloid leukemia. Each CDR3 is given with its conserved first and last residue. A D gene is named only where the DNA matches it firmly. Rows give clone size only sometimes, using once, few, many, or a class for an expanded clone.

J gene | clone size | D gene | V gene | CDR3 protein | CDR3 DNA
TRBJ2-5 | many | TRBD1 | TRBV7-2 | CASSPRQGRRETQYF | TGTGCCAGCAGCCCTCGACAGGGGCGCCGAGAGACCCAGTACTTC
TRBJ2-3 | NA | NA | TRBV4-1 | CASSQPRYGEDSEDIVTDTQYF | TGCGCCAGCAGCCAACCGCGGTATGGGGAGGACAGCGAAGATATCGTCACAGATACGCAGTATTTT
TRBJ2-1 | many | NA | TRBV12-3/TRBV12-4 | CASSLHSGDNEQFF | TGTGCCAGCAGTTTGCATTCTGGCGACAATGAGCAGTTCTTC
TRBJ2-1 | many | NA | TRBV20-1 | CSARQVGRGEQFF | TGCAGTGCCCGCCAGGTCGGCAGGGGTGAGCAGTTCTTC
TRBJ2-3 | many | TRBD2 | TRBV20-1 | CSASQLAGGPTLTDTQYF | TGCAGTGCTAGTCAACTAGCGGGGGGGCCGACCCTCACAGATACGCAGTATTTT
TRBJ2-1 | many | TRBD1 | TRBV20-1 | CSADGTVSVDEQFF | TGCAGTGCCGACGGGACAGTTTCGGTCGATGAGCAGTTCTTC
TRBJ2-5 | many | TRBD2 | TRBV20-1 | CSALGRLADPYQETQYF | TGCAGTGCTCTCGGAAGACTAGCGGACCCGTACCAAGAGACCCAGTACTTC
TRBJ1-1 | many | TRBD1 | TRBV29-1 | CSGRVSGGTEAFF | TGCAGCGGAAGGGTGTCAGGGGGGACTGAAGCTTTCTTT
TRBJ2-3 | many | TRBD1 | TRBV20-1 | CSAHGTGADTQYF | TGCAGTGCCCATGGGACAGGGGCAGATACGCAGTATTTT
TRBJ1-4 | few | TRBD1 | TRBV6-1 | CASSKGTGLAKLFF | TGTGCCAGCAGTAAAGGGACAGGGTTGGCAAAACTGTTTTTT
TRBJ1-5 | many | NA | TRBV4-3 | CASSQDHTVNQPQHF | TGCGCCAGCAGCCAAGATCACACAGTAAATCAGCCCCAGCATTTT
TRBJ1-4 | NA | TRBD1 | TRBV4-1 | CASSQLLQGEKLFF | TGCGCCAGCAGCCAACTTTTACAGGGGGAAAAACTGTTTTTT
TRBJ2-7 | many | NA | TRBV7-9 | CASSLGVYEQYF | TGTGCCAGCAGCTTAGGAGTTTACGAGCAGTACTTC
TRBJ1-2 | NA | NA | TRBV12-3/TRBV12-4 | CASTIPDRPFYGYTF | TGTGCCAGCACTATTCCAGACAGGCCGTTCTATGGCTACACCTTC
TRBJ1-2 | many | NA | TRBV29-1 | CSAVVGDGYGYTF | TGCAGCGCCGTTGTGGGGGATGGGTATGGCTACACCTTC
TRBJ2-7 | few | TRBD1 | TRBV20-1 | CSARGSGTGVVYEQYF | TGCAGTGCTAGGGGATCCGGGACAGGGGTTGTGTACGAGCAGTACTTC
TRBJ1-1 | few | NA | TRBV4-3 | CASSQDRVGEEAFF | TGCGCCAGCAGCCAAGATCGGGTGGGGGAGGAAGCTTTCTTT
TRBJ1-1 | many | NA | TRBV20-1 | CSARDKGQYTEAFF | TGCAGTGCTAGAGACAAGGGACAATACACTGAAGCTTTCTTT
TRBJ1-6 | many | NA | TRBV12-3/TRBV12-4 | CASSSPLGEGFFSPLHF | TGTGCCAGCAGTTCGCCCTTGGGGGAGGGATTCTTTTCACCCCTCCACTTT
TRBJ1-1 | many | NA | TRBV9 | CASSVAAVNTEAFF | TGTGCCAGCAGCGTAGCGGCGGTGAACACTGAAGCTTTCTTT
TRBJ2-1 | many | NA | TRBV29-1 | CSVGTSYNEQFF | TGCAGCGTTGGAACAAGTTACAATGAGCAGTTCTTC
TRBJ2-4 | NA | TRBD1 | TRBV20-1 | CSARTGAAKNIQYF | TGCAGTGCGAGGACAGGGGCGGCCAAAAACATTCAGTACTTC
TRBJ2-7 | many | NA | TRBV9 | CASSVDGNYEQYF | TGTGCCAGCAGCGTAGATGGGAACTACGAGCAGTACTTC
TRBJ1-4 | NA | TRBD1 | TRBV7-9 | CASSIQGGGEGKLFF | TGTGCCAGCAGCATTCAGGGGGGAGGAGAAGGAAAACTGTTTTTT
TRBJ1-2 | many | NA | TRBV29-1 | CSVESQGAYGYTF | TGCAGCGTTGAGTCCCAGGGAGCCTATGGCTACACCTTC
TRBJ1-1 | NA | NA | TRBV20-1 | CRGSNPANTEAFF | TGCAGGGGCTCCAATCCGGCCAACACTGAAGCTTTCTTT
TRBJ2-1 | NA | NA | TRBV28 | CAVRAILYNEQFF | TGTGCCGTCCGGGCTATACTTTACAATGAGCAGTTCTTC
TRBJ1-5 | many | NA | TRBV29-1 | CSVGQSSNQPQHF | TGCAGCGTTGGGCAGTCTAGCAATCAGCCCCAGCATTTT
TRBJ2-7 | many | NA | TRBV20-1 | CSASREVGDEQYF | TGCAGTGCCAGTCGCGAGGTAGGGGACGAGCAGTACTTC
TRBJ1-5 | few | NA | TRBV20-1 | CSAHRPGGNQPQHF | TGCAGTGCTCACAGGCCCGGAGGGAATCAGCCCCAGCATTTT
TRBJ2-5 | few | NA | TRBV28 | CASSLWVDEETQYF | TGTGCCAGCAGTTTATGGGTCGATGAGGAGACCCAGTACTTC
TRBJ1-1 | many | NA | TRBV29-1 | CSGVNTEAFF | TGCAGTGGGGTGAACACTGAAGCTTTCTTT
TRBJ2-3 | many | TRBD2 | TRBV20-1 | CSERASGLADTQYF | TGCAGTGAAAGGGCTAGCGGGCTGGCAGATACGCAGTATTTT
TRBJ1-6 | many | NA | TRBV20-1 | CSARDTPNSPLHF | TGCAGTGCTCGGGACACACCTAATTCACCCCTCCACTTT
TRBJ1-3 | NA | NA | TRBV12-3/TRBV12-4 | CASTALLRGSPGNTIYF | TGTGCCAGCACTGCTCTTCTCAGGGGAAGTCCTGGAAACACCATATATTTT
TRBJ1-6 | few | TRBD1 | TRBV20-1 | CCARRTGGAVGNSPLHF | TGCTGTGCTAGAAGGACAGGGGGCGCGGTGGGGAATTCACCCCTCCACTTT
TRBJ2-3 | many | NA | TRBV6-1 | CASSLGGAGTDTQYF | TGTGCCAGCAGTCTGGGGGGAGCGGGCACAGATACGCAGTATTTT
TRBJ2-1 | NA | NA | TRBV3-1 | CASSPAEVSYNEQFF | TGTGCCAGCAGCCCTGCGGAAGTTTCCTACAATGAGCAGTTCTTC
TRBJ2-7 | many | NA | TRBV6-5 | CASSPFGGEQYF | TGTGCCAGCAGCCCCTTTGGAGGGGAGCAGTACTTC
TRBJ2-5 | NA | NA | TRBV4-1 | CASSQEWLLGTPDQETQYF | TGCGCCAGCAGCCAAGAATGGTTGCTTGGGACACCGGACCAAGAGACCCAGTACTTC
TRBJ1-4 | many | TRBD1 | TRBV12-3/TRBV12-4 | CASSLIGTGIEKLFF | TGTGCCAGCAGTTTAATTGGGACAGGGATCGAAAAACTGTTTTTT
TRBJ2-1 | many | NA | TRBV12-3/TRBV12-4 | CASSLSSASGSSYNEQFF | TGTGCCAGCAGTTTAAGTAGCGCCAGCGGAAGCTCCTACAATGAGCAGTTCTTC
TRBJ2-5 | NA | NA | TRBV5-1 | CASSLRNPATSQETQYF | TGCGCCAGCAGCTTGAGGAACCCGGCCACCTCTCAAGAGACCCAGTACTTC
TRBJ2-3 | few | NA | TRBV5-1 | CASSPPPPAYGTDTQYF | TGCGCCAGCAGCCCGCCCCCCCCGGCGTATGGGACAGATACGCAGTATTTT
TRBJ2-7 | many | TRBD1 | TRBV7-3 | CASSLTGGYEQYF | TGTGCCAGCAGCTTGACAGGGGGGTACGAGCAGTACTTC
TRBJ2-3 | NA | NA | TRBV7-9 | CASSQVRVDTQYF | TGTGCCAGCAGCCAGGTTCGGGTAGATACGCAGTATTTT